The T cell receptor (beta chain) under discussion was sequenced for a study of T cell responses to AZD1222 COVID-19 vaccine. Assay: immunoSEQ multiplex PCR; the TCRdb copy retains only in-frame clones and omits some. The sample lists 150,000 to 200,000 clones; 80% to 95% were seen once. Whole-study results and caveats: Spike was spanned by vaccine-associated CD4 TCRs, which were dominant at 160-218 and 743-854. Donors skewed white British and female; clonal diversity was possibly underestimated.

This clone was detected only once. Its antigen is as yet unknown. The germline V gene encodes CDR1 GTSNPN and CDR2 SVGIG (reference sequence). V lost 7 bases to trimming and J lost 10 bases; unmatched junction nucleotides: 7. The CDR3 runs to 12 residues. Sequencing used peripheral blood, obtained 28 days after the second AZD1222 dose. The clonotype originates from an adult who received the AZD1222 COVID-19 vaccine. The genes are TRBV30 and TRBJ2-1, with 10 bases lining up with TRBD2. The CDR3 region is CAYSGGQGEQFF. The CDR3 DNA is TGTGCCTATAGCGGGGGGCAGGGGGAGCAGTTCTTC.